These 29 T cell receptor beta chains share one sample of origin, sequenced in a study of cytomegalovirus exposure and HLA in healthy donors. PCR involved 60 Vbeta and 13 Jbeta primers. TCRdb's table, derived via immunoSEQ multiplex PCR, lists solely in-frame clones and lacks some. The repertoire consists of 50,000 or so clones, with more than 60% occurring once and the leading ten covering about 2.5%. The source material was PBMCs. These TCRs come from a woman in her thirties or forties in good health and CMV-seropositive.

This clone was detected only a few times. V and J are TRBV6-1 and TRBJ2-7, with D perhaps TRBD1 (6 bases). Germline CDR1 MNHNS, CDR2 SASEGT. The CDR3 length is 13 residues. V was shortened by 5 bases and J by 5 bases, with 13 bases between the two germline ends. The CDR3 is CASSRTGPHEQYF. CDR3 nucleotide sequence: TGTGCCAGCAGTCGAACAGGGCCCCACGAGCAGTACTTC.

The J gene is TRBJ2-3, the V gene TRBV5-1; TRBD2 is a possible D gene (5 bases). The CDR3 is made up of 15 amino acids. Trimming removed 0 bases at V and 1 base at J, with 9 bases between. CDR1 SGHRS and CDR2 YFSETQ come from the germline V gene. The CDR3 DNA follows: TGCGCCAGCAGCTTGGATGGAGGCCGCACAGATACGCAGTATTTT. It is translated as CASSLDGGRTDTQYF.

This chain joins TRBV6-1 and TRBJ1-3; TRBD1 might be the D (6 bases). The CDR3 has 14 residues. Trimming cost V 5 bases and J 2 bases, with 10 bases left between them. CDR1 and CDR2 from the germline V gene are MNHNS and SASEGT. The CDR3 DNA reads TGTGCCAGCAGTCTGACAGGCGCTGGAAACACCATATATTTT. This encodes CASSLTGAGNTIYF.

This sequence joins TRBV15 and TRBJ1-4, with a tentative D call TRBD1 (6 bases). The V end lost 1 base, the J end lost 2 bases, and 8 bases lay between the germline ends. There are 15 residues in the CDR3. Germline CDR1 LNHNV, CDR2 YYDKDF (reference sequence). The CDR3 sequence is CATSRVQGTNEKLFF. The DNA for the CDR3 is TGTGCCACCAGCAGAGTTCAGGGGACTAATGAAAAACTGTTTTTT.

The genes are TRBV7-2 and TRBJ2-5; 7 positions match TRBD1. Germline-derived CDR1 and CDR2 are SGHTA and FQGNSA. The CDR3 is 16 amino acids. V lost 0 bases, J lost 4 bases, and 8 bases stayed unmatched. The CDR3, as DNA: TGTGCCAGCAGCTTAGCGAGACAGGGATTCTCAGAGACCCAGTACTTC. It encodes CASSLARQGFSETQYF.

The chain employs TRBV6-6 and TRBJ1-2, with 7 bases aligning to TRBD1. The CDR3 loop spans 13 amino acids. Per the germline V gene, CDR1 is MNHNY and CDR2 is SVGAGI (reference sequence). Trimming at V came to 7 bases and at J to 8 bases, leaving 10 bases not matched to a gene. The CDR3 DNA reads as TGTGCCAGCAACTTACCAGGGGGAGACGGCTACACCTTC. Its translation: CASNLPGGDGYTF.

This clone came up once. The chain recombines TRBV5-4 with TRBJ2-7; 10 positions match TRBD1. Germline values: CDR1 SGHNT, CDR2 YYREEE (reference sequence). This CDR3 region has 15 residues. V lost 0 bases and J lost 5; bases outside the gene matches: 5. For the CDR3, the DNA is TGTGCCAGCAGCTTGGGACAGGGGGCGGGTCACGAGCAGTACTTC. This sequence encodes CASSLGQGAGHEQYF.

This clone was seen a handful of times. The J gene is TRBJ2-7, the V gene TRBV7-2; tentative D call: TRBD2 (7 bases). The CDR3 is 14 amino acids. CDR1 and CDR2 from the germline V gene are SGHTA and FQGNSA. V lost 0 bases, J lost 5 bases, and 11 bases lay in between. The CDR3 DNA sequence: TGTGCCAGCAGCTTAGCGGGGGGGCCCCACGAGCAGTACTTC. Encoded protein: CASSLAGGPHEQYF. Full variable domain (missing parts from reference TRBV7-2 and TRBJ2-7): GAGVSQSPSNKVTEKGKDVELRCDPISGHTALYWYRQSLGQGLEFLIYFQGNSAPDKSGLPSDRFSAERTGGSVSTLTIQRTQQEDSAVYLCASSLAGGPHEQYFGPGTRLTVT.

This clone has only one observation. The chain joins TRBV18 to TRBJ1-1, with TRBD1 matching 12 bases. With 2 bases clipped from V and 4 bases from J, the junction kept 2 bases outside the gene matches. Per germline, CDR1 KGHSH and CDR2 LQKENI. The CDR3 contains 15 residues. CDR3 DNA: TGTGCCAGCTCACCAGGGACAGGGGGCACCACTGAAGCTTTCTTT. It encodes CASSPGTGGTTEAFF.

This clone appeared once. The chain links TRBV11-2 to TRBJ2-7; the match to TRBD1 covers 10 bases. This CDR3 is built from 15 residues. Losses at the gene ends were 0 bases for V and 6 bases for J; bases not matched to a gene: 5. Germline CDR1 is SGHAT and CDR2 is FQNNGV. The CDR3 spells CASSLDQGQGFEQYF. DNA for the CDR3: TGTGCCAGCAGCTTAGATCAGGGACAGGGGTTCGAGCAGTACTTC.

This chain connects TRBV7-2 to TRBJ2-3; no reliable D call. Trimming cost V 0 bases and J 2 bases, with 6 bases left between them. This CDR3 is 14 amino acids long. Germline lookup yields CDR1 SGHTA and CDR2 FQGNSA. CDR3 in amino acids: CASSLAPSTDTQYF. In DNA form, the CDR3 reads TGTGCCAGCAGCTTAGCCCCGTCCACAGATACGCAGTATTTT.

The rearrangement links TRBV11-2 to TRBJ1-2; TRBD1 matches 8 bases. Germline V lookup: CDR1 SGHAT, CDR2 FQNNGV. This CDR3 comprises 13 residues. V shed 5 bases, J shed 5 bases, and the junction held 4 bases outside the gene matches. CDR3 sequence reads: CASSPGQEYGYTF. DNA of the CDR3: TGTGCCAGCAGCCCGGGACAGGAATATGGCTACACCTTC.

This clone was detected only a few times. The genes are TRBV7-8 and TRBJ2-5; 8 bases line up with TRBD2. Per the germline V gene, CDR1 is SGHVS and CDR2 is FQNEAQ. The junction had 7 bases not matched to a gene; V was cut back by 4 bases and J by 9 bases. The CDR3 sequence is 13 residues long. The DNA for the CDR3 is TGTGCCAGCAGCTCCGGGGGGGCCCGGCCCCAGTACTTC. Its protein product is CASSSGGARPQYF.

The V and J genes are TRBV6-5 and TRBJ1-1, with D possibly matching TRBD1 (6 bases). The CDR3 totals 14 residues. The germline V and J ends were trimmed by 6 bases and 4 bases, with 15 bases remaining between them. The germline V gene has CDR1 MNHEY and CDR2 SVGAGI. The CDR3 region is CASSLGRGTTEAFF. CDR3 DNA sequence: TGTGCCAGCAGCTTGGGGAGGGGGACCACTGAAGCTTTCTTT.

V gene TRBV5-1 combines with J gene TRBJ1-4, with D possibly TRBD1 on 6 matching bases. The CDR3 covers 14 residues. Germline assignment: CDR1 SGHRS and CDR2 YFSETQ. V was pared by 2 bases and J by 7 bases, with 12 bases between. This CDR3 reads CASSFTGLGEKLFF. CDR3 coding DNA: TGCGCCAGCAGCTTCACAGGGCTGGGTGAAAAACTGTTTTTT.

The chain is built from TRBV15 and TRBJ1-1, with a possible D match to TRBD1 (5 bases). V lost 3 bases to trimming and J lost 7 bases, with 18 bases between them. This CDR3 contains 15 residues. CDR1 and CDR2 (germline): LNHNV, YYDKDF (reference sequence). CDR3 nucleotide sequence: TGTGCCACCAGCAGTCGGCGGGGGGTCCTCAGTGAAGCTTTCTTT. Encoded protein: CATSSRRGVLSEAFF.

V and J are TRBV7-2 and TRBJ1-1; TRBD1 might be the D (5 bases). The CDR3 length is 13 residues. The V and J ends lost 5 bases and 1 base respectively, with 8 bases between them. The germline V gene encodes CDR1 SGHTA and CDR2 FQGNSA. CDR3 amino acids: CASSIGQNTEAFF. The DNA for the CDR3 is TGTGCCAGCAGCATCGGACAGAACACTGAAGCTTTCTTT.

This chain uses TRBV2 with TRBJ1-1; TRBD1 matches 11 bases. This CDR3 contains 14 residues. The junction had 5 bases not matched to a gene; V was cut back by 6 bases and J by 5 bases. The germline gives CDR1 SNHLY, CDR2 FYNNEI. The CDR3 nucleotides read TGTGCCAGCAGCACGGGACAGGGGGGGACTGAAGCTTTCTTT. This gives the protein CASSTGQGGTEAFF.

The rearrangement joins TRBV11-2 to TRBJ1-2; D is possibly TRBD1 (6 bases). The CDR3 totals 15 residues. Per germline, CDR1 SGHAT and CDR2 FQNNGV. V was shortened by 7 bases and J by 8 bases, with 23 bases between the two germline ends. The DNA of the CDR3 is TGTGCCAGCATTTCCCCCCTATCGGGGGGCAGGGGCTACACCTTC. Protein product: CASISPLSGGRGYTF.

The V and J genes are TRBV6-1 and TRBJ1-2; D remains unclear. CDR1 is MNHNS, CDR2 SASEGT, per germline. The CDR3 is made up of 12 amino acids. Trimming removed 6 bases from V and 0 bases from J, with 5 bases in between. The DNA for the CDR3 is TGTGCCAGCAGCCAGGCTAACTATGGCTACACCTTC. Translating gives CASSQANYGYTF.

The rearrangement uses TRBV29-1 and TRBJ1-2, with TRBD1 identical over 8 bases. The CDR3 runs 15 residues. V lost 4 bases to trimming and J lost 0 bases; unmatched junction nucleotides: 7. Germline V lookup: CDR1 SQVTM, CDR2 ANQGSEA. Here the CDR3 reads CSVGHRGRTNYGYTF. The CDR3 coding sequence is TGCAGCGTTGGTCACAGGGGGAGAACTAACTATGGCTACACCTTC. Complete variable domain (other parts from reference TRBV29-1 and TRBJ1-2): SAVISQKPSRDICQRGTSLTIQCQVDSQVTMMFWYRQQPGQSLTLIATANQGSEATYESGFVIDKFPISRPNLTFSTLTVSNMSPEDSSIYLCSVGHRGRTNYGYTFGSGTRLTVV.

J is TRBJ2-7 and V is TRBV13, with D perhaps TRBD1 (8 bases). The CDR3 has 13 amino acids. Deletions cut 5 bases from V and 4 bases from J, with 12 bases between. Germline loops: CDR1 PRHDT, CDR2 FYEKMQ (reference sequence). The CDR3 protein is CASSAQGGYEQYF. CDR3 coding DNA: TGTGCCAGCAGCGCACAGGGGGGGTACGAGCAGTACTTC.

This clone occurred a few times. The chain joins TRBV6-1 to TRBJ1-1, with D possibly being TRBD1 (5 bases). The ends were cut back, 4 bases at V and 5 bases at J, with 11 bases in the middle. The V gene's germline CDR1 is MNHNS and CDR2 SASEGT. This CDR3 has 13 amino acids. The CDR3 loop reads CASSVRGETEAFF. The CDR3 DNA follows: TGTGCCAGCAGTGTACGGGGGGAGACTGAAGCTTTCTTT.

This CDR3 is CASTPGGPGETQYF. DNA for the CDR3: TGTGCCAGCACCCCGGGGGGGCCGGGGGAGACCCAGTACTTC. This sequence joins TRBV28 and TRBJ2-5, with 8 bases that match TRBD2. J was trimmed by 5 bases and V by 7 bases; bases with no gene match: 9. There are 14 residues in the CDR3. Germline loops: CDR1 MDHEN, CDR2 SYDVKM.

This clone was seen a few times. The chain carries TRBV5-4 and TRBJ1-1; D is perhaps TRBD1 (5 bases). CDR1 and CDR2 from the germline V gene are SGHNT and YYREEE (reference sequence). Deletions cut 2 bases from V and 3 bases from J, with 14 bases between. The CDR3 has 15 residues. This chain's CDR3 is CASSLPGGVDTEAFF. The CDR3 region has the DNA TGTGCCAGCAGCTTACCGGGAGGGGTTGACACTGAAGCTTTCTTT. Full variable domain (remainder filled in from reference TRBV5-4 and TRBJ1-1): ETGVTQSPTHLIKTRGQQVTLRCSSQSGHNTVSWYQQALGQGPQFIFQYYREEENGRGNFPPRFSGLQFPNYSSELNVNALELDDSALYLCASSLPGGVDTEAFFGQGTRLTVV.

DNA of the CDR3: TGTGCCAGCAGCCCGGGACACGGGAACACTGAAGCTTTCTTT. It translates to CASSPGHGNTEAFF. The chain couples TRBV6-1 to TRBJ1-1; a possible D gene is TRBD1 (6 bases). The CDR3 consists of 14 residues. Germline CDR1 MNHNS, CDR2 SASEGT. V was pared by 6 bases and J by 1 base, with 12 bases between.

V and J are TRBV27 and TRBJ2-7; D call uncertain. The CDR3 spans 13 residues. Trimming removed 5 bases from V and 1 base from J, with 9 bases in between. Germline CDR1 and CDR2: MNHEY and SMNVEV (reference sequence). For the CDR3, the DNA is TGTGCCAGCAGTCCCCGACAATCCTACGAGCAGTACTTC. Amino acids: CASSPRQSYEQYF.

The chain links TRBV5-1 to TRBJ2-5, with 7 bases fitting TRBD2. Germline V gene sequence: CDR1 SGHRS, CDR2 YFSETQ. The CDR3 sequence is 15 residues long. The V and J ends lost 1 base and 2 bases, in that order; junction bases with no gene match: 5. CDR3 sequence reads: CASSLLGGGQETQYF. DNA for the CDR3: TGCGCCAGCAGCTTGTTGGGGGGGGGTCAAGAGACCCAGTACTTC.

This chain links TRBV28 with TRBJ2-2, with a possible D match to TRBD2 (6 bases). CDR3 length equals 12 residues. Trimming stripped 10 bases from V and 7 bases from J, with 13 bases between. Germline assignment: CDR1 MDHEN and CDR2 SYDVKM. CDR3 coding DNA: TGTGCCACACATGCGGGGTTCGGGGAGCTGTTTTTT. It specifies CATHAGFGELFF.